Listed below are T cell receptor beta chains from one sample, sequenced in a study of Graves' ophthalmopathy and Graves' hyperthyroidism. TCRdb re-analysed the multiplex PCR reads in MiXCR, keeping a single row per CDR3 protein. This sample has about 600,000 distinct CDR3 sequences, with less than 45% found just once. The material sequenced was peripheral blood or thyroid tissue (not recorded which). Receptor source: an adult man with Graves' hyperthyroidism. Both conserved end residues are trimmed from each CDR3. D genes are given only for firm matches. Size is omitted from some rows. Given values are once, few, many or a class for expanded clones.

TRBJ2-7	10	TRBD1	many	TRBV6-5	ATPTGFNEQY
TRBJ1-1	12	-	-	TRBV7-9	ASSFFQGETEAF
TRBJ2-7	13	TRBD2	-	TRBV6-1	ASSDGLAGAYEQY
TRBJ2-2	10	-	many	TRBV29-1	SVDRADGELF
TRBJ2-2	14	TRBD1	many	TRBV7-9	ASSDLTGANTGELF
TRBJ2-7	13	-	-	TRBV28	ASSVVDGTSYEQY
TRBJ1-3	12	-	many	TRBV7-9	ASSFAGSGNTIY
TRBJ1-1	15	TRBD1	-	TRBV10-2	ASSLRAGGLGNTEAF
TRBJ2-2	15	TRBD2	few	TRBV5-1	ASSPRLAGEPTGELF
TRBJ2-7	15	-	-	TRBV3-1	ASSRGPARGPSYGQY
TRBJ2-2	10	-	-	TRBV20-1	SATWDTGELF
TRBJ1-4	13	-	many	TRBV7-2	ASSLGDTGAEKLF
TRBJ2-5	12	-	-	TRBV7-2	ASNQAPQGETQY
TRBJ1-2	14	TRBD1	few	TRBV10-3	ASSLFAGQGAGGYT
TRBJ2-6	14	TRBD1	few	TRBV12-3/TRBV12-4	ASSPPGQGWANVLT
TRBJ2-7	12	TRBD1	-	TRBV7-2	ASSIGTAQYEQY
-	13	-	few	TRBV2	ASSEGTGPGYEQF
TRBJ2-7	14	-	-	TRBV12-3/TRBV12-4	ASSPVGTISVYEQY
TRBJ1-1	11	-	many	TRBV9	ASSVEGRKEAF
TRBJ1-1	9	-	-	TRBV29-1	SAGRDTEAF
TRBJ2-5	12	TRBD2	many	TRBV29-1	SATGGSIGETQY
TRBJ1-3	14	-	-	TRBV27	ASSLRAGGPGNTIY
TRBJ2-5	13	-	many	TRBV7-6	ASSLVAGAAETQY
TRBJ2-7	13	-	many	TRBV7-2	ASSLAGDFSYEQY
TRBJ1-2	12	-	many	TRBV3-1	ASSSRGMNYGYT
TRBJ1-6	16	-	many	TRBV7-3	ASSAETPGVRPYPPLH
-	14	TRBD2	-	TRBV10-3	AISEPGGLAGYEQF
TRBJ2-3	15	TRBD2	few	TRBV5-4	ASSTRTGGGSTDTQY
TRBJ1-1	16	TRBD1	-	TRBV10-1	ASSNTGVKFSGNTEAF
TRBJ2-2	14	-	few	TRBV7-6	ASSWNLAGVGDEQF
TRBJ2-1	12	TRBD2	-	TRBV2	ASSEKREGHEQF